These T cell receptor beta chains were read from a single sample in a study of blood T cell repertoires in COVID-19. Using immunoSEQ multiplex PCR, the repertoire was profiled, and TCRdb retains in-frame clones only, with some absent. Found here are around 250,000 clones, 70% to 90% of them singletons; the top ten hold under 2.5%. Sequencing input: PBMCs or T cells enriched from blood (not recorded which). These receptors were obtained from a woman aged 45 to 65 who had recovered from COVID-19. CDR3s include the opening cysteine and the closing phenylalanine or tryptophan. Fields, in order: J gene, V gene, D gene, clone size, CDR3 DNA, CDR3 protein. D genes are given only for firm matches. Expanded clones get a size class; other rows say once, few or many, or leave the size out.

TRBJ2-3 | TRBV5-1 | TRBD2 | - | TGCGCCAGCAGCTGGCCGAACAGAGCGGGGAGCACAGATACGCAGTATTTT | CASSWPNRAGSTDTQYF
TRBJ2-3 | TRBV10-3 | - | - | TGTGCCATCAGTGAGAATAAACCCGGGGGAGATACGCAGTATTTT | CAISENKPGGDTQYF
TRBJ2-5 | TRBV5-1 | TRBD2 | once | TGCGCCAGCAGCGTAACTAGCGACCAAGAGACCCAGTACTTC | CASSVTSDQETQYF
TRBJ2-4 | TRBV7-2 | TRBD1 | - | TGTGCCAGCAGCACCTCCGGGACAGACAAAAACATTCAGTACTTC | CASSTSGTDKNIQYF
TRBJ2-5 | TRBV29-1 | TRBD1 | - | TGCAGCGTCCTAGCCGGGACAGGGTTCGGAGAGACCCAGTACTTC | CSVLAGTGFGETQYF
TRBJ2-1 | TRBV4-1 | TRBD2 | - | TGCGCCAGCAGCCAAGCAGAGGGTAGCGGGTTATACAATGAGCAGTTCTTC | CASSQAEGSGLYNEQFF
TRBJ2-1 | TRBV7-6 | - | - | TGTGCCAGCAGCTTAAATATCAATGAGCAGTTCTTC | CASSLNINEQFF
TRBJ2-6 | TRBV28 | - | few | TGTGCCAGCAGTTTCGTTGGGGCCAACGTCCTGACTTTC | CASSFVGANVLTF
TRBJ2-5 | TRBV7-2 | - | - | TGTGCCAGCAGCTTCTTCCCCCGGGGTCAAGAGACCCAGTACTTC | CASSFFPRGQETQYF
TRBJ2-5 | TRBV9 | TRBD2 | - | TGTGCCAGCAGCGTTAGCGGGAGTAGGGGAGAGACCCAGTACTTC | CASSVSGSRGETQYF
TRBJ2-1 | TRBV10-3 | TRBD2 | - | TGTGCCATCAGTGCGTGGACTAGCGGGAGGGCTGTCGATGAGCAGTTCTTC | CAISAWTSGRAVDEQFF
TRBJ2-1 | TRBV5-4 | - | - | TGTGCCAGCAGCTTGGGGTATGGTACGGGTTACAATGAGCAGTTCTTC | CASSLGYGTGYNEQFF
TRBJ2-4 | TRBV19 | - | once | TGTGCCAGTAGTGCGGGGACGGATATAGCCAAAAACATTCAGTACTTC | CASSAGTDIAKNIQYF
TRBJ1-4 | TRBV28 | - | - | TGTGCCAGCAGTTTCCCAGGGAATGAAAAACTGTTTTTT | CASSFPGNEKLFF
TRBJ2-5 | TRBV5-1 | - | - | TGCGCCAGCAGCCCATGGGGGCCGGAGACCCAGTACTTC | CASSPWGPETQYF
TRBJ2-1 | TRBV5-1 | - | - | TGCGCCAGCAGCTTGGTGGGAGTGGGTTCGTATAATGAGCAGTTCTTC | CASSLVGVGSYNEQFF
TRBJ2-3 | TRBV5-1 | TRBD2 | - | TGCGCCAGCAGCTTGGGCAGCGGGAGAACAGATACGCAGTATTTT | CASSLGSGRTDTQYF
TRBJ1-1 | TRBV10-1 | - | - | TGCGCCAGCAGGCCCGGGGGGGGAACTGAAGCTTTCTTT | CASRPGGGTEAFF
TRBJ1-5 | TRBV28 | - | - | TGTGCCAGCAGTCCAGCGGGGTGGAGCAATCAGCCCCAGCATTTT | CASSPAGWSNQPQHF
TRBJ2-1 | TRBV11-2 | TRBD2 | - | TGTGCCAGCAGTTATAGTTCCGGGCTAGCGGGAGCCTTCGTCAGCTCCTACAATGAGCAGTTCTTC | CASSYSSGLAGAFVSSYNEQFF
TRBJ2-7 | TRBV29-1 | - | - | TGCAGCGTTGAGGGCAGGGGGGTCGAGCAGTACTTC | CSVEGRGVEQYF
TRBJ1-4 | TRBV12-2 | - | - | TGTGCAAGTCGCCTACTCGAAGGACAGGGTACTAATGAAAAACTGTTTTTT | CASRLLEGQGTNEKLFF
TRBJ1-2 | TRBV6-5 | TRBD1 | - | TGTGCCAGCAGTTGGACAGGGGAGGGCTACACCTTC | CASSWTGEGYTF
TRBJ2-7 | TRBV10-2 | TRBD2 | - | TGCGCCAGCAGTGAGGGACTAGCTGCCTCCGAGCAGTACTTC | CASSEGLAASEQYF
TRBJ2-5 | TRBV7-9 | TRBD2 | - | TGTGCCAGCACCTCCGGGGGGCAAGAGACCCAGTACTTC | CASTSGGQETQYF
TRBJ2-7 | TRBV28 | - | once | TGTGCCAGCAAAGACCAGGGGGGATTTACTTACGGGCAGTACTTC | CASKDQGGFTYGQYF
TRBJ1-2 | TRBV10-3 | TRBD1 | - | TGTGCCATCAGTGACGACAGGGGTCGCCATGGCTACACCTTC | CAISDDRGRHGYTF
TRBJ2-4 | TRBV4-1 | - | - | TGCGCCAGCAGCCAAGGCCCGGTCGGAAACATTCAGTACTTC | CASSQGPVGNIQYF
TRBJ2-2 | TRBV27 | - | - | TGTGCCAGCAGTTTTATCGACACCACCGGGGAGCTGTTTTTT | CASSFIDTTGELFF
TRBJ2-5 | TRBV24-1 | TRBD1 | - | TGTGCCACCAGTGGTCAGGGGGCAACGGACCAAGAGACCCAGTACTTC | CATSGQGATDQETQYF
TRBJ2-7 | TRBV6-1 | - | - | TGTGCCAGCAGTGAAGCGGGTTGGGGACTTAGCTCCTACGAGCAGTACTTC | CASSEAGWGLSSYEQYF
TRBJ2-1 | TRBV2 | TRBD2 | - | TGTGCCACCCAACCGGGACTAGCGGCTGGTAATGAGCAGTTCTTC | CATQPGLAAGNEQFF
TRBJ1-5 | TRBV27 | TRBD1 | - | TGTGCCAGCAGTTTACGGGACAGGGAAAAGGGACAGCCCCAGCATTTT | CASSLRDREKGQPQHF
TRBJ2-4 | TRBV30 | - | few | TGTGCCTGGAGTGTAGCAGGGTCCGCAAACATTCAGTACTTC | CAWSVAGSANIQYF
TRBJ2-3 | TRBV5-1 | TRBD1 | - | TGCGCCAGCAGCTCCGGACAGGGGTCTCCGTATTTT | CASSSGQGSPYF
TRBJ2-3 | TRBV27 | TRBD1 | - | TGTGCCAGCAGTCCATTCGGGACAGTTCTAATGTATTTT | CASSPFGTVLMYF
TRBJ2-3 | TRBV5-6 | - | - | TGTGCCAGCAGCTTGTTGGTTGGAGGGGCCAGCACAGATACGCAGTATTTT | CASSLLVGGASTDTQYF
TRBJ2-3 | TRBV30 | TRBD2 | - | TGTGCCTGGAGTGTATCATTTGCGGGAGGGGGCTCGTATTTT | CAWSVSFAGGGSYF
TRBJ2-7 | TRBV25-1 | TRBD2 | - | TGTGCCAGCCGGCCCGGGGGACTAAACTACGAGCAGTACTTC | CASRPGGLNYEQYF
TRBJ1-2 | TRBV7-9 | TRBD1 | - | TGTGCCAGCAACGACAGGGGGCACGATGGCTACACCTTC | CASNDRGHDGYTF
TRBJ1-1 | TRBV12-3/TRBV12-4 | TRBD1 | - | TGTGCCAGCGGACAGGGTGACACTGAAGCTTTCTTT | CASGQGDTEAFF
TRBJ2-7 | TRBV28 | TRBD2 | - | TGTGCCAGCAGCCAACTAGCGGGAGGTTACGAGCAGTACTTC | CASSQLAGGYEQYF
TRBJ2-7 | TRBV30 | - | - | TGTGCCTGGAGTGTATTCCGGAGCGAGCAGTACTTC | CAWSVFRSEQYF
TRBJ2-7 | TRBV28 | TRBD2 | once | TGTGCCAGCAGTTCGGGACTAGTTTACGAGCAGTACTTC | CASSSGLVYEQYF
TRBJ2-1 | TRBV11-3 | - | few | TGTGCCAGCAGCTTATGGGCAGAGTCGAGAAATGAGCAGTTCTTC | CASSLWAESRNEQFF
TRBJ2-3 | TRBV5-5 | - | - | TGTGCCAGCAGCCCCCACACAGATACGCAGTATTTT | CASSPHTDTQYF
TRBJ1-5 | TRBV7-2 | TRBD1 | - | TGTGCCAGCAGCACCGGGACAGGGCATCTCAATCAGCCCCAGCATTTT | CASSTGTGHLNQPQHF
TRBJ2-7 | TRBV5-1 | - | once | TGCGCCAGCAGCCGCGGACAGCACTACGAGCAGTACTTC | CASSRGQHYEQYF
TRBJ1-2 | TRBV7-2 | - | - | TGTGCCAGCAACCCCGCACCAACTTCGTATGGCTACACCTTC | CASNPAPTSYGYTF
TRBJ2-7 | TRBV20-1 | - | - | TGCAGTGCCAGGCAGGCTTACGAGCAGTACTTC | CSARQAYEQYF
TRBJ2-1 | TRBV19 | TRBD2 | - | TGTGCCAGTAGTCCGGGGGGAGAATACAATGAGCAGTTCTTC | CASSPGGEYNEQFF
TRBJ2-2 | TRBV18 | TRBD1 | - | TGTGCCAGCTCACTGACGACAGGGCACACCGGGGAGCTGTTTTTT | CASSLTTGHTGELFF
TRBJ1-1 | TRBV28 | TRBD1 | - | TGTGCCAGCACCGGGGGACAGCTGAACACTGAAGCTTTCTTT | CASTGGQLNTEAFF
TRBJ1-1 | TRBV28 | TRBD1 | - | TGTGCCAGCAGTTTATTCGGACAGGGGGCAGGTGAAGCTTTCTTT | CASSLFGQGAGEAFF
TRBJ2-7 | TRBV5-6 | TRBD2 | - | TGTGCCAGTACTCTAGCGGGAAGGTCCTACGAGCAGTACTTC | CASTLAGRSYEQYF